This TCR beta chain was identified during a study of cytomegalovirus exposure and HLA in healthy donors. Turning to the study itself: In terms of ancestry, the Caucasian-associated cluster contained roughly four fifths of the approximately 400 genotyped donors.

PCR primers comprised 60 Vbeta and 13 Jbeta primers. Some clones are missing from TCRdb's copy, which holds only in-frame ones; the method was immunoSEQ multiplex PCR. There are around 190,000 clones in the sample; roughly 8.7% occur only once, and approximately 1.5% lies in the top ten. V lost 1 base and J lost 5; bases outside the gene matches: 4. Looked up from germline, CDR1 is LNHDA and CDR2 is SQIVND (reference sequence). The CDR3 covers 14 residues. This clone was seen only a few times. This sequence was found in a woman in her thirties in good health and CMV-seropositive. The chain uses TRBV19 and TRBJ2-7, with 8 bases identical to TRBD1. The sample was PBMCs. CDR3 in amino acids: CASSIGTGTHEQYF. The CDR3 region has the DNA TGTGCCAGTAGTATAGGGACAGGGACCCACGAGCAGTACTTC.